Relative to its sample, the clone carrying this T cell receptor beta chain is medium-sized. The antigen is unknown. In germline, CDR1 is MNHNY, CDR2 SVGAGI (reference sequence). This CDR3 spans 13 amino acids. V lost 2 bases to trimming and J lost 3 bases; unmatched junction nucleotides: 1. The sample belongs to a study of metastatic and nonmetastatic thyroid tumors. The wider study: From malignant and benign thyroid patients, repertoires in blood and in tumor or nodule tissue were compared. Study-level points and caveats: In both blood and tumor samples, TCR beta diversity was reported significantly higher for malignant than benign nodules.

Before thyroid surgery, none of the patients had received any treatment. Original processing notes: Across clinicopathological groups, CDR3 differences served as the basis for building a distant-metastasis classifier for papillary thyroid cancer. TCRdb reanalyzed the PCR reads with MiXCR. TCRdb assigned the V and J calls; the authors' analysis was not used. The sample yields 25,000 to 30,000 clones, approximately 15% seen once. Source material: blood. The sequence was obtained from a female donor with papillary thyroid cancer or a benign thyroid nodule (not recorded which). Some clones in this sample may be carry-over from other donors' samples. The chain couples TRBV6-6 to TRBJ2-7; TRBD1 agrees at 7 bases. The DNA of the CDR3 is TGTGCCAGCAGTTACGGGGACAGCTACGAGCAGTACTTC. Protein sequence: CASSYGDSYEQYF.